The entry below describes one T cell receptor beta chain. The sample belongs to a study of technical replicates of blood from a handful of donors. Sequencing was performed with immunoSEQ multiplex PCR; in TCRdb, only in-frame clones are kept and a portion is missing. This sample has over 70,000 clones, with just under 95% found just once. This receptor was obtained from a human donor in good health. The sample taken for sequencing was T cells isolated from PBMCs.

CDR3: CASSQGTTVINEQFF. CDR3 DNA sequence: TGTGCCAGCAGTCAGGGGACGACTGTGATTAATGAGCAGTTCTTC. V usage is TRBV11-3 and J usage is TRBJ2-1; D is perhaps TRBD1 (6 bases). CDR1 is SGHNT, CDR2 YENEEA, per germline. This CDR3 region has 15 residues. Trimming removed 6 bases at V and 7 bases at J, with 19 bases between.